Listed below are T cell receptor beta chains from one sample, sequenced in a study of shared clonotypes between healthy human individuals. This table comes from immunoSEQ multiplex PCR, and its TCRdb copy is limited to in-frame clones, with some not included. Of 950,000 to 1,300,000 clones listed, about 75% are singletons. Source material: memory CD4+ T cells sorted from blood. These receptors all stem from a young man in good health. Each CDR3 is given without its conserved first and last residue. Size values are once, few and many counts, or a class for expanded clones, and some rows have none.

J gene | V gene | clone size | CDR3 protein
TRBJ2-3 | TRBV10-3 | NA | AISAGGDTQY
TRBJ1-3 | TRBV30 | NA | AWSVQGGGSGNTIY
TRBJ2-2 | TRBV6-5 | NA | ASSNPLVDTGELF
TRBJ1-6 | TRBV30 | NA | AWNRQTFSSYNSPLH
TRBJ2-5 | TRBV12-5 | once | ASGLATGNQETQY
TRBJ1-1 | TRBV10-3 | NA | AISPTRDRLMNTEAF
TRBJ1-3 | TRBV2 | NA | ASRGTGNTIY
TRBJ1-6 | TRBV27 | NA | ASSLEGGIAPLH
TRBJ1-2 | TRBV5-1 | few | ASSSTGEKYGYT
TRBJ2-1 | TRBV4-3 | NA | ASSQGGQRVNEQF
TRBJ1-1 | TRBV18 | NA | ASSPNRVGNTEAF
TRBJ2-1 | TRBV7-2 | NA | ASSPRRGQYNEQF
TRBJ1-1 | TRBV7-9 | NA | ASNREGGNTEAF
TRBJ2-7 | TRBV7-9 | NA | ASSLVGGFSSYEQY
TRBJ1-6 | TRBV4-3 | NA | ASSQDWPDGSNSPLH
TRBJ1-2 | TRBV30 | once | AWSARNYGYT
TRBJ2-7 | TRBV7-9 | NA | ASGTVSYEQY
TRBJ1-1 | TRBV6-1 | NA | ASSEARTTEAF
TRBJ2-3 | TRBV5-4 | NA | ASSFTGGTDTQY
TRBJ2-7 | TRBV4-1 | NA | ASSQFPGLQNGEQY
TRBJ2-7 | TRBV5-6 | NA | ASSLPGQEVGY
TRBJ2-7 | TRBV9 | NA | ASSVEAGTYEQY
TRBJ1-4 | TRBV30 | NA | AWSFGGTGEKLF
TRBJ1-2 | TRBV27 | NA | ASSPPGLNGYT
TRBJ2-5 | TRBV5-1 | NA | ASSLAGTQETQY
TRBJ1-1 | TRBV1 | NA | TSSQAELRDTNTEAF
TRBJ2-4 | TRBV10-3 | few | AISESGLLAKNIQY
NA | TRBV30 | NA | ALRQGVQVETQY
TRBJ1-1 | TRBV5-1 | NA | ASSYPGGSGTEAF